A selection of T cell receptor beta chains follows, all from one sample in a study of shared clonotypes between healthy human individuals. The repertoire was sequenced with immunoSEQ multiplex PCR; TCRdb's copy has only in-frame clones and lacks some. The sample lists 750,000 to 1,000,000 clones, more than 85% occurring once. Sequenced: naive CD8+ T cells sorted from blood. These TCRs come from a man younger than 40 in good health. Both conserved end residues are part of each CDR3. Each record gives: D gene, V gene, J gene, clone size, CDR3 length, CDR3 DNA, CDR3 protein. A D gene is named only where the DNA matches it firmly. Size is omitted from some rows. Given values are once, few, many or a class for expanded clones.

.,TRBV19,TRBJ1-2,.,14,TGTGCCAGTAGTATATCTGAGAGGGCCGACGGCTACACCTTC,CASSISERADGYTF
TRBD1,TRBV28,TRBJ2-3,.,18,TGTGCCAGCAGTTTTGTTGGGACAGGGCATACTAGCACAGATACGCAGTATTTT,CASSFVGTGHTSTDTQYF
.,TRBV30,TRBJ2-7,.,11,TGTGCCGGTAGCGGCTCCTACGAGCAGTACTTC,CAGSGSYEQYF
.,TRBV27,TRBJ2-2,.,18,TGTGCCAGCAGTTCGCGAGTTATGACGGGGTACCCGACCGGGGAGCTGTTTTTT,CASSSRVMTGYPTGELFF
.,TRBV5-1,TRBJ2-1,.,16,TGCGCCAGCAGCATCGGGTCGGCGATCAATTACAATGAGCAGTTCTTC,CASSIGSAINYNEQFF
.,TRBV4-1,TRBJ1-2,.,16,TGCGCCAGCAGCCAATTCCCGGCGGGCCCTAACTATGGCTACACCTTC,CASSQFPAGPNYGYTF
TRBD1,TRBV7-9,TRBJ2-1,once,15,TGTGCCAGCAGCCCGACAGGGCCGGGTAACAATGAGCAGTTCTTC,CASSPTGPGNNEQFF
.,TRBV7-9,TRBJ2-2,once,14,TGTGCCAGCAGCTTAGTTCGTAGCTCCGGGGAGCTGTTTTTT,CASSLVRSSGELFF
.,TRBV29-1,TRBJ2-1,.,14,TGCAGCGTTTCACAGGGAGCGGTATACAATGAGCAGTTCTTC,CSVSQGAVYNEQFF
.,TRBV28,TRBJ1-3,.,15,TGTGCCAGCAGTTTCAGTAGTTCCTCTGGAAACACCATATATTTT,CASSFSSSSGNTIYF
.,TRBV19,TRBJ1-2,.,15,TGTGCCAGTAGCCTAGACCCTCTAAAGGGGTATGGCTACACCTTC,CASSLDPLKGYGYTF
.,TRBV7-9,TRBJ2-3,.,15,TGTGCCAGCAGCTTAGGTGCGGGAACCACAGATACGCAGTATTTT,CASSLGAGTTDTQYF
TRBD1,TRBV7-6,TRBJ2-5,.,18,TGTGCCAGCAGCTCGACATCGATTACGACAGGGAATGGGGAGACCCAGTACTTC,CASSSTSITTGNGETQYF
TRBD2,TRBV2,TRBJ2-1,.,14,TGTGCCAGCAGTAGGACTAGCGGATACAATGAGCAGTTCTTC,CASSRTSGYNEQFF
.,TRBV29-1,TRBJ1-2,.,13,TGCAGCGTTGAAGATTGGGTGGGGGATGGCTACACCTTC,CSVEDWVGDGYTF
.,TRBV29-1,TRBJ2-6,.,16,TGCAGCGTTGAAGCCCCCCGAGGCTCTGGGGCCAACGTCCTGACTTTC,CSVEAPRGSGANVLTF
TRBD2,TRBV7-9,TRBJ2-7,.,13,TGTGCCAGCAGCCTGACTAGCACCTACGAGCAGTACTTC,CASSLTSTYEQYF
.,TRBV7-9,TRBJ2-7,.,13,TGTGCCAGCAGCGCGGACGTCTCCTACGAGCAGTACTTC,CASSADVSYEQYF
TRBD2,TRBV14,TRBJ2-7,.,16,TGTGCCAGCAGCCCGCTAGCGGGAGTCTCTTCCTACGAGCAGTACTTC,CASSPLAGVSSYEQYF
TRBD2,TRBV11-2,TRBJ2-1,.,18,TGTGCCAGCAGCTCGGGACTAGGCCCTAATTTCGGGGACAATGAGCAGTTCTTC,CASSSGLGPNFGDNEQFF
.,TRBV10-2,TRBJ2-4,.,17,TGCGCCAGCAGTGAGTCGGTTTTGATTTTAGCCAAAAACATTCAGTACTTC,CASSESVLILAKNIQYF
TRBD1,TRBV19,TRBJ2-7,few,14,TGTGCCAGTAGTTTGACAGGGGGCGGTTACGAGCAGTACTTC,CASSLTGGGYEQYF
.,TRBV7-9,TRBJ2-3,.,14,TGTGCCAGCAGCTTCTCTTCTAGCACAGATACGCAGTATTTT,CASSFSSSTDTQYF
.,TRBV6-6,TRBJ1-3,once,11,TGTGCCAGCAGGGAGGGAAACACCATATATTTT,CASREGNTIYF
.,TRBV7-3,TRBJ2-2,.,16,TGTGCCAGCAGGGCGAGGACGGGAGAGGGAACCGGGGAGCTGTTTTTT,CASRARTGEGTGELFF
.,TRBV19,TRBJ2-1,.,18,TGTGCCAGTAGTATCCCCTTTTGGGGCTCGACATCCTACAATGAGCAGTTCTTC,CASSIPFWGSTSYNEQFF
.,TRBV5-1,TRBJ1-1,.,12,TGCGCCAGCAGCTTAACTGAAATGGAAGCTTTCTTT,CASSLTEMEAFF
.,TRBV12-5,TRBJ2-1,.,11,TGTGCTAGTGGTTCCTCCAATGAGCAGTTCTTC,CASGSSNEQFF
.,TRBV11-2,TRBJ2-7,few,12,TGTGCCAGCAGCGTACCGGGCTACGAGCAGTACTTC,CASSVPGYEQYF
TRBD2,TRBV2,TRBJ2-7,.,12,TGTGCCAGCACTGGGAGGGCCTACGAGCAGTACTTC,CASTGRAYEQYF
.,TRBV28,TRBJ1-1,.,13,TGTGCCAGCCGGGGACGGATGAACACTGAAGCTTTCTTT,CASRGRMNTEAFF
.,TRBV7-9,TRBJ2-7,.,15,TGTGCCAGCAGCTTAGTCGTCCCCTCCCGATACGAGCAGTACTTC,CASSLVVPSRYEQYF
.,TRBV9,TRBJ1-2,.,14,TGTGCCAGCAGCGACTATGGCCGGAGGGGTGGCTACACCTTC,CASSDYGRRGGYTF
.,TRBV19,TRBJ2-1,.,15,TGTGCCAGTTCGAATAGCGTAAGCTCCTACAATGAGCAGTTCTTC,CASSNSVSSYNEQFF
.,TRBV7-3,TRBJ2-1,.,13,TGTGCCAGCAGCTTACACCCCGACAATGAGCAGTTCTTC,CASSLHPDNEQFF
.,TRBV2,TRBJ2-3,.,14,TGTGCCAGCAGTGACCGGCTGAGAAGTGATACGCAGTATTTT,CASSDRLRSDTQYF
TRBD1,TRBV7-9,TRBJ2-1,.,15,TGTGCCAGCAGCCTCCAGGCAGGGGGAGACAATGAGCAGTTCTTC,CASSLQAGGDNEQFF
.,TRBV6-5,TRBJ1-2,many,15,TGTGCCAGCAGTGGCGTAGGACCGACCTCAGATGGCTACACCTTC,CASSGVGPTSDGYTF
.,TRBV27,TRBJ2-1,once,12,TGTGCCAGCAAAAGGGTCGGGAATGAGCAGTTCTTC,CASKRVGNEQFF
.,TRBV5-4,TRBJ2-1,.,14,TGTGCCAGCAGCTTGTGGAGCTCCTACAATGAGCAGTTCTTC,CASSLWSSYNEQFF
.,TRBV7-4,TRBJ2-1,once,17,TGTGCCAGCAGCCAAGAAGGCCCAAGGGGTGTCTACAATGAGCAGTTCTTC,CASSQEGPRGVYNEQFF
.,TRBV27,TRBJ2-3,.,14,TGTGCCAGCAGTATAATAGCGGAGACAGATACGCAGTATTTT,CASSIIAETDTQYF
.,TRBV6-6,TRBJ1-2,.,14,TGTGCCAGCAGCCTATTGGGGGGGTTTGATGGCTACACCTTC,CASSLLGGFDGYTF
.,TRBV10-3,TRBJ2-1,.,14,TGTGCCATCAGTGAGTCGCAAGCAGGCTGGGGGCAGTTCTTC,CAISESQAGWGQFF
.,TRBV7-8,TRBJ2-7,.,13,TGTGCCAGCAGCTTAAGTGTGGGTAACGAGCAGTACTTC,CASSLSVGNEQYF